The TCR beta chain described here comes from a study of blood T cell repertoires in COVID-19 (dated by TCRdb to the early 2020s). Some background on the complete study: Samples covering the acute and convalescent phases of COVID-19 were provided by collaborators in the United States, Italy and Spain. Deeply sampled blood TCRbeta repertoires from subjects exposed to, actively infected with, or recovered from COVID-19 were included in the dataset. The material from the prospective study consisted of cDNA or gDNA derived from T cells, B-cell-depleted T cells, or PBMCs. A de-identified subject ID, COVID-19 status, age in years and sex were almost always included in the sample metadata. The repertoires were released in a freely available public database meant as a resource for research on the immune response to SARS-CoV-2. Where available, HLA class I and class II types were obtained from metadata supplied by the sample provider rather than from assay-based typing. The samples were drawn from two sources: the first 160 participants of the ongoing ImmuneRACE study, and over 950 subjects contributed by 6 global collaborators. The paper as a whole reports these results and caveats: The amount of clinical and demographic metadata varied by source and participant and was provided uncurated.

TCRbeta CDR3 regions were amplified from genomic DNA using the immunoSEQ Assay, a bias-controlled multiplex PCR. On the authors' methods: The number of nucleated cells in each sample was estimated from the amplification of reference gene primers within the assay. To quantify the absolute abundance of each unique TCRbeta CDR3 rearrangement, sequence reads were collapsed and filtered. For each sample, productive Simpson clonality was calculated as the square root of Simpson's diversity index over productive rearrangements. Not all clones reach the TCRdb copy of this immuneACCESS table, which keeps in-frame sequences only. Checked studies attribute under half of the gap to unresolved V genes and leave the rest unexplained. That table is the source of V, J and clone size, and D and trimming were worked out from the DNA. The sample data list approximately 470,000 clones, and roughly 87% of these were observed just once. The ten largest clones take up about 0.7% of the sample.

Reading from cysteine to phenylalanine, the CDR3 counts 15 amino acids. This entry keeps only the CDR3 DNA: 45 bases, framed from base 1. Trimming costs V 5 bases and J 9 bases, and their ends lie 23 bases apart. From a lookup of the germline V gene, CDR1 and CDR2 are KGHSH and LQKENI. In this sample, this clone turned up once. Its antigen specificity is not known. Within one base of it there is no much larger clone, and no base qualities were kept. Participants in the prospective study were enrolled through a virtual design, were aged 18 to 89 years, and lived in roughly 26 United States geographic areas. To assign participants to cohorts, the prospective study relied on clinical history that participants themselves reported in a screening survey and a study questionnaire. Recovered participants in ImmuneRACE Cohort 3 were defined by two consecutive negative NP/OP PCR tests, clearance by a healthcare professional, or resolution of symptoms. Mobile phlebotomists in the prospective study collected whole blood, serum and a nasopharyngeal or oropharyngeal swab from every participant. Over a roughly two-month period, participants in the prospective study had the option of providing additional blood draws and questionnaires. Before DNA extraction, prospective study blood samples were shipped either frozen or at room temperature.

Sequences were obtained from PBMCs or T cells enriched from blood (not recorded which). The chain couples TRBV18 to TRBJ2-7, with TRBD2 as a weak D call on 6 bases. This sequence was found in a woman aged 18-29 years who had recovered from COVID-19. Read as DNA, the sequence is TGTGCCAGCTCAATGCCCGGGACGGGAGTACGGGGGCAGTACTTC. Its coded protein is CASSMPGTGVRGQYF.